A selection of T cell receptor beta chains follows, all from one sample in a study of cytomegalovirus exposure and HLA in healthy donors. Method: immunoSEQ multiplex PCR; TCRdb's copy keeps in-frame clones and lacks some. In the table there are around 170,000 clones, more than 75% of which are singletons. Sequenced: PBMCs. Every receptor here comes from a man aged 40-55 years in good health and CMV-seronegative. Both conserved end residues are part of each CDR3. A D gene is named only where the DNA matches it firmly. Size is stated for part of the rows, as once, few or many counts, or as a class when the clone is expanded.

TRBV4-1,.,TRBD2,TRBJ2-7,CASSFVWGGGGSYEQYF,TGCGCCAGCAGCTTTGTCTGGGGGGGTGGCGGCTCCTACGAGCAGTACTTC
TRBV5-3,.,.,TRBJ2-3,CARSLAGVWPLSDTQYF,TGTGCCAGAAGCTTGGCCGGGGTGTGGCCCCTCTCGGATACGCAGTATTTT
TRBV21-1,.,.,TRBJ1-4,CASSVYPGQDEKLFF,TGTGCCAGCAGCGTTTATCCGGGACAGGATGAAAAACTGTTTTTT
TRBV7-8,.,.,TRBJ2-7,CASRHNTGTGDYEQYF,TGTGCCAGCAGACATAATACCGGGACTGGGGACTACGAGCAGTACTTC
TRBV7-9,.,.,TRBJ1-1,CASSPSGATEAFF,TGTGCCAGCAGCCCGTCAGGGGCTACTGAAGCTTTCTTT
TRBV4-3,.,TRBD1,TRBJ1-2,CASSQATGTQYGYTF,TGCGCCAGCAGCCAAGCGACAGGGACGCAGTATGGCTACACCTTC
TRBV29-1,.,TRBD2,TRBJ2-5,CSVGRETQYF,TGCAGCGTCGGGAGGGAGACCCAGTACTTC
TRBV30,.,.,TRBJ2-6,CAWSVQTSSGANVLTF,TGTGCCTGGAGTGTACAGACTAGCTCTGGGGCCAACGTCCTGACTTTC
TRBV15,few,.,TRBJ2-1,CATSKGSGNEQFF,TGTGCCACCAGCAAGGGTAGCGGCAATGAGCAGTTCTTC
TRBV4-2,.,.,TRBJ2-3,CASSLPTRDTQYF,TGTGCCAGCAGCCTCCCGACTCGGGATACGCAGTATTTT
TRBV7-2,.,.,TRBJ2-3,CASSVSGSTDTQYF,TGTGCCAGCAGCGTAAGCGGGAGCACAGATACGCAGTATTTT
TRBV28,.,TRBD2,TRBJ2-1,CASSLGREGRNEQFF,TGTGCCAGCAGTTTGGGGCGGGAGGGCCGCAATGAGCAGTTCTTC
TRBV7-9,.,.,TRBJ2-2,CASSPQGGRHTGELFF,TGTGCCAGCAGCCCCCAGGGTGGCAGACACACCGGGGAGCTGTTTTTT
TRBV7-2,.,TRBD1,TRBJ2-2,CASSLWGQGFPGELFF,TGTGCCAGCAGCTTATGGGGACAGGGGTTCCCCGGGGAGCTGTTTTTT
TRBV7-2,few,.,TRBJ1-1,CASSLGRGYAFF,TGTGCCAGCAGCTTGGGGAGGGGGTATGCTTTCTTT
TRBV6-1,.,TRBD1,TRBJ2-1,CATVLTGRYEQFF,TGTGCCACAGTTCTGACAGGGCGGTATGAGCAGTTCTTC
TRBV9,.,TRBD2,TRBJ2-3,CASSVAWASGDTDTQYF,TGTGCCAGCAGCGTAGCTTGGGCTAGCGGGGACACAGATACGCAGTATTTT
TRBV9,once,TRBD2,TRBJ2-4,CASSASGGGIQYF,TGTGCCAGCAGCGCTAGCGGGGGAGGCATTCAGTACTTC
TRBV5-4,.,.,TRBJ1-1,CASSLIGATNTEAFF,TGTGCCAGCAGCTTAATTGGGGCCACGAACACTGAAGCTTTCTTT
TRBV14,.,.,TRBJ1-1,CASSQNREAFF,TGTGCCAGCAGCCAGAACAGAGAAGCTTTCTTT
TRBV11-2,.,.,TRBJ2-5,CASSLTVGRQETQYF,TGTGCCAGCAGCTTGACGGTGGGCAGGCAAGAGACCCAGTACTTC
TRBV4-2,once,TRBD1,TRBJ1-4,CASSQAGTGDEKLFF,TGTGCCAGCAGCCAGGCCGGGACAGGGGATGAAAAACTGTTTTTT
TRBV28,once,TRBD2,TRBJ2-7,CASSPLAGGGLEEQYF,TGTGCCAGCAGCCCTCTAGCGGGGGGGGGTCTAGAGGAGCAGTACTTC
TRBV6-1,.,.,TRBJ2-5,CASSEVRTVQETQYF,TGTGCCAGCAGTGAAGTACGCACTGTCCAAGAGACCCAGTACTTC
TRBV28,.,TRBD2,TRBJ2-7,CASSQILASRYEQYF,TGTGCCAGCAGTCAAATACTAGCGAGTCGCTACGAGCAGTACTTC
TRBV30,.,.,TRBJ2-7,CAWSVVGLSYEQYF,TGTGCCTGGAGTGTCGTGGGGCTCTCCTACGAGCAGTACTTC
TRBV4-3,few,.,TRBJ2-7,CASSQGAGSLPEQYF,TGCGCCAGCAGCCAAGGGGCGGGATCCCTTCCCGAGCAGTACTTC
TRBV4-3,.,.,TRBJ2-7,CASSQDLHGSSYEQYF,TGCGCCAGCAGCCAAGATCTTCACGGGAGCTCCTACGAGCAGTACTTC
TRBV28,.,TRBD2,TRBJ2-7,CASTPWLAGGEQYF,TGTGCCAGCACCCCGTGGCTAGCGGGGGGCGAGCAGTACTTC
TRBV9,.,.,TRBJ2-7,CASSARTETYEQYF,TGTGCCAGCAGCGCCCGGACAGAAACCTACGAGCAGTACTTC
TRBV28,.,TRBD1,TRBJ1-2,CASSLDRGHGYTF,TGTGCCAGCAGTTTGGACAGGGGGCATGGCTACACCTTC
TRBV4-1,.,.,TRBJ1-1,CASRKGEENTEAFF,TGCGCCAGCAGAAAAGGGGAAGAGAACACTGAAGCTTTCTTT
TRBV28,.,TRBD1,TRBJ1-5,CASSLKGAGGPQHF,TGTGCCAGCAGCTTAAAGGGGGCAGGGGGGCCCCAGCATTTT
TRBV7-9,.,TRBD1,TRBJ1-2,CASSRQGAFDGYTF,TGTGCCAGCAGCCGACAGGGGGCCTTCGATGGCTACACCTTC
TRBV7-2,.,.,TRBJ2-5,CASSPQYF,TGTGCCAGCAGCCCACAGTACTTC
TRBV5-1,.,.,TRBJ1-2,CASSLKGDDYGYTF,TGCGCCAGCAGCTTGAAGGGGGATGACTATGGCTACACCTTC
TRBV28,.,TRBD1,TRBJ1-5,CASSPGGFYSNQPQHF,TGTGCCAGCAGTCCAGGGGGGTTTTATAGCAATCAGCCCCAGCATTTT
TRBV15,once,.,TRBJ1-1,CATSRVWGVAGSTEAFF,TGTGCCACCAGCAGAGTGTGGGGGGTCGCGGGGTCCACTGAAGCTTTCTTT
TRBV16,.,TRBD1,TRBJ2-7,CASSQRQGANEQYF,TGTGCCAGCAGCCAGAGGCAGGGGGCAAACGAGCAGTACTTC
TRBV4-3,.,TRBD2,TRBJ2-1,CASSLGTSGRSYNEQFF,TGCGCCAGCAGCCTCGGGACTAGCGGGAGATCCTACAATGAGCAGTTCTTC
TRBV6-4,.,TRBD2,TRBJ2-3,CASSQLAGSTDTQYF,TGTGCCAGCAGTCAACTAGCGGGGAGCACAGATACGCAGTATTTT